This T cell receptor (beta chain) stems from a study of T-cell reconstitution after alpha-beta-depleted transplantation in children. This CDR3 comprises 16 residues. Germline CDR1 reads MNHEY; CDR2 reads SVGAGI. V trimming: 4 bases; J trimming: 3 bases; junction bases outside the gene matches: 12. During its preparation, the TCRbeta library received unique molecular identifiers. TCRdb re-called the PCR reads through MiXCR, storing one row per CDR3 protein. Here the sample spans roughly 200,000 distinct CDR3 sequences, roughly 9% being singletons. This clonotype has just a few counts. The rearrangement joins TRBV6-5 to TRBJ2-7, with 7 bases fitting TRBD1. The sample consisted of PBMCs from the stem cell graft donor, taken from the stem cell graft. The receptor was isolated from a human donor who donated a stem cell graft to a child with acute lymphoblastic leukemia. DNA for the CDR3: TGTGCCAGCAGTTCCTATCAGGGGGTGTTATTCTACGAGCAGTACTTC. Translation: CASSSYQGVLFYEQYF.